This T cell receptor (beta chain) was identified in a study of T cells in women clearing cervical HPV infection. Overall study context: Case blood was drawn when the lesion was first found; control blood after infection became undetectable. Findings and limits, study-wide: CIN3+ cases had significantly higher TCR richness than controls; evenness did not differ. A classifier using richness and V gene abundances reached an AUC of around 0.81.

Measured with immunoSEQ multiplex PCR; TCRdb has only the in-frame clones, and not every one. This table lists about 36,000 clones. The CDR3 consists of 13 residues. From germline, CDR1 is SEHNR and CDR2 FQNEAQ (reference sequence). About this clone: No antigen is known for it. The missing CDR3 end, 3 residues past where the read stops, is filled in from the germline J gene.

Source material: blood buffy coat. This sequence joins TRBV7-9 and TRBJ2-4, with D perhaps matching TRBD1 or TRBD2 (5 bases each). The clonotype comes from a woman aged 18-70 years with a cervical HPV16 infection that either progressed to CIN3+ or cleared (not recorded which). CDR3 amino acids: CASSFRGDYGQYF. CDR3 bases read: TGTGCCAGCAGCTTCAGAGGGGATTATGGT. The full variable domain, in which reference TRBV7-9 and TRBJ2-4 provide the parts outside the CDR3, is DTGVSQNPRHKITKRGQNVTFRCDPISEHNRLYWYRQTLGQGPEFLTYFQNEAQLEKSRLLSDRFSAERPKGSFSTLEIQRTEQGDSAMYLCASSFRGDYGQYFGAGTRLSVL.